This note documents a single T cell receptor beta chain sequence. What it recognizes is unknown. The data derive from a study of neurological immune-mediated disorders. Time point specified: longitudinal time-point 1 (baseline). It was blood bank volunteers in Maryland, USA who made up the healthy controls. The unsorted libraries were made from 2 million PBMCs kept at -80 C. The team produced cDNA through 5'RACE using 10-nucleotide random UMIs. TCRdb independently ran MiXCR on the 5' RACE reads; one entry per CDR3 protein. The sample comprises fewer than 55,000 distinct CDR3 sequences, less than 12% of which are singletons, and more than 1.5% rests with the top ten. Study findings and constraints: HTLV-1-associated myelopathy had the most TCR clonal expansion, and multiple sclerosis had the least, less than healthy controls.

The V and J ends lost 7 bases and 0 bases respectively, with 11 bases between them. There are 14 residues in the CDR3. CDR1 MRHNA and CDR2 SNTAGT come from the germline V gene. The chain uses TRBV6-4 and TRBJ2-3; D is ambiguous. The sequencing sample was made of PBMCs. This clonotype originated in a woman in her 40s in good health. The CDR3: CASKIGPSTDTQYF. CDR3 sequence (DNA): TGTGCCAGCAAGATAGGACCTAGCACAGATACGCAGTATTTT.